The rows below give T cell receptor beta chains drawn from one sample of a study of shared clonotypes between healthy human individuals. TCRdb's copy holds only in-frame clones and misses some; the assay was immunoSEQ multiplex PCR. This repertoire shows roughly 2,500,000 clones, 90% to 95% found once; its top ten account for approximately 0.36%. Sample: naive CD4+ T cells from PBMCs. These receptors originate from a man aged 18 to 30 in good health. Some clones in this sample may be carry-over from other donors' samples. The CDR3 runs from the conserved cysteine through the conserved F or W. The order of the fields is V gene, J gene, clone size, D gene, CDR3 protein, CDR3 DNA. The D gene is left open where the match is weak. Only some rows state a clone size, as once, few, many or a class for expanded clones.

v_call: TRBV5-1; j_call: TRBJ1-2; clone_size: .; d_call: .; cdr3_aa: CASSFVGTSYGYTF; cdr3_nt: TGCGCCAGCAGCTTCGTAGGGACGTCCTATGGCTACACCTTC
v_call: TRBV10-3; j_call: TRBJ1-5; clone_size: .; d_call: .; cdr3_aa: CAISELESGNQPQHF; cdr3_nt: TGTGCCATCAGTGAGTTGGAGAGTGGCAATCAGCCCCAGCATTTT
v_call: TRBV6-6; j_call: TRBJ2-5; clone_size: .; d_call: .; cdr3_aa: CASKPPGPQTRETQYF; cdr3_nt: TGTGCCAGCAAACCTCCGGGACCTCAAACCAGGGAGACCCAGTACTTC
v_call: TRBV9; j_call: TRBJ2-1; clone_size: .; d_call: TRBD2; cdr3_aa: CASSAAGLAGGSEQFF; cdr3_nt: TGTGCCAGCAGCGCGGCGGGACTAGCGGGAGGGAGCGAGCAGTTCTTC
v_call: TRBV28; j_call: TRBJ1-2; clone_size: .; d_call: .; cdr3_aa: CASSLNTRLGYGYTF; cdr3_nt: TGTGCCAGCAGTCTTAATACGCGGCTTGGCTATGGCTACACCTTC
v_call: TRBV4-1; j_call: TRBJ1-4; clone_size: .; d_call: .; cdr3_aa: CAATKGGALNEKLFF; cdr3_nt: TGCGCCGCAACAAAGGGGGGGGCGCTTAATGAAAAACTGTTTTTT
v_call: TRBV18; j_call: TRBJ1-5; clone_size: .; d_call: TRBD1; cdr3_aa: CASSSGGAADQPQHF; cdr3_nt: TGTGCCAGCTCCTCAGGGGGCGCGGCAGATCAGCCCCAGCATTTT
v_call: TRBV5-1; j_call: TRBJ2-2; clone_size: once; d_call: .; cdr3_aa: CASSLEEGLLNTGELFF; cdr3_nt: TGCGCCAGCAGCTTGGAGGAGGGACTGCTTAACACCGGGGAGCTGTTTTTT
v_call: TRBV5-4; j_call: TRBJ2-5; clone_size: .; d_call: .; cdr3_aa: CASSSKLRGVETQYF; cdr3_nt: TGTGCCAGCAGCTCCAAACTCCGGGGAGTGGAGACCCAGTACTTC
v_call: TRBV28; j_call: TRBJ1-1; clone_size: .; d_call: .; cdr3_aa: CASSLSGFSEAFF; cdr3_nt: TGTGCCAGCAGTTTAAGTGGTTTCTCTGAAGCTTTCTTT
v_call: TRBV29-1; j_call: TRBJ1-1; clone_size: few; d_call: TRBD1; cdr3_aa: CSVGRQGTEAFF; cdr3_nt: TGCAGCGTTGGGAGACAGGGCACTGAAGCTTTCTTT
v_call: TRBV5-6; j_call: TRBJ2-3; clone_size: .; d_call: .; cdr3_aa: CASSLGPSAGTDTQYF; cdr3_nt: TGTGCCAGCAGCTTGGGGCCATCCGCAGGCACAGATACGCAGTATTTT
v_call: TRBV18; j_call: TRBJ2-7; clone_size: .; d_call: .; cdr3_aa: CASSPPSTGDYEQYF; cdr3_nt: TGTGCCAGCTCACCACCCTCGACGGGGGACTACGAGCAGTACTTC
v_call: TRBV18; j_call: TRBJ1-1; clone_size: .; d_call: TRBD1; cdr3_aa: CASSPGQGEAFF; cdr3_nt: TGTGCCAGCTCACCCGGACAGGGTGAAGCTTTCTTT
v_call: TRBV29-1; j_call: TRBJ2-1; clone_size: .; d_call: TRBD1; cdr3_aa: CSVARDRADEQFF; cdr3_nt: TGCAGCGTTGCCCGGGACAGGGCGGATGAGCAGTTCTTC
v_call: TRBV28; j_call: TRBJ2-3; clone_size: .; d_call: .; cdr3_aa: CASSLSWGITDTQYF; cdr3_nt: TGTGCCAGCAGTTTATCATGGGGTATCACAGATACGCAGTATTTT
v_call: TRBV5-1; j_call: TRBJ2-3; clone_size: .; d_call: TRBD2; cdr3_aa: CASRMSGGGTDTQYF; cdr3_nt: TGCGCCAGCCGCATGTCGGGAGGCGGCACAGATACGCAGTATTTT
v_call: TRBV5-1; j_call: TRBJ1-2; clone_size: few; d_call: TRBD1; cdr3_aa: CASSLAQGDGYTF; cdr3_nt: TGCGCCAGCAGCTTGGCCCAGGGGGACGGCTACACCTTC
v_call: TRBV6-1; j_call: TRBJ2-7; clone_size: .; d_call: .; cdr3_aa: CASSGGGHSYEQYF; cdr3_nt: TGTGCCAGCAGTGGGGGGGGCCACTCCTACGAGCAGTACTTC
v_call: TRBV19; j_call: TRBJ1-2; clone_size: .; d_call: .; cdr3_aa: CASSIGGQGDYGYTF; cdr3_nt: TGTGCCAGTAGTATAGGTGGCCAGGGAGACTATGGCTACACCTTC
v_call: TRBV4-1; j_call: TRBJ2-3; clone_size: .; d_call: .; cdr3_aa: CASSQRTIWDTQYF; cdr3_nt: TGCGCCAGCAGCCAACGGACTATCTGGGATACGCAGTATTTT
v_call: TRBV7-6; j_call: TRBJ2-3; clone_size: .; d_call: TRBD2; cdr3_aa: CASSTSGTRVTDTQYF; cdr3_nt: TGTGCCAGCAGCACCTCCGGGACTAGAGTCACAGATACGCAGTATTTT
v_call: TRBV2; j_call: TRBJ2-7; clone_size: .; d_call: TRBD1; cdr3_aa: CAGIKGQGAYEQYF; cdr3_nt: TGTGCCGGCATTAAGGGACAGGGGGCCTACGAGCAGTACTTC
v_call: TRBV6-5; j_call: TRBJ1-1; clone_size: .; d_call: .; cdr3_aa: CASSRGEGEAFF; cdr3_nt: TGTGCCAGCAGCCGCGGGGAGGGAGAAGCTTTCTTT
v_call: TRBV4-1; j_call: TRBJ1-5; clone_size: .; d_call: TRBD1; cdr3_aa: CASSQESARGLYQPQHF; cdr3_nt: TGCGCCAGCAGCCAAGAAAGTGCCAGGGGGCTATATCAGCCCCAGCATTTT
v_call: TRBV18; j_call: TRBJ2-7; clone_size: .; d_call: .; cdr3_aa: CASSPSGTFEQYF; cdr3_nt: TGTGCCAGCTCACCCTCCGGGACTTTCGAGCAGTACTTC
v_call: TRBV2; j_call: TRBJ2-2; clone_size: once; d_call: TRBD1; cdr3_aa: CASSGQGAYTGELFF; cdr3_nt: TGTGCCAGCAGTGGGCAGGGGGCCTACACCGGGGAGCTGTTTTTT
v_call: TRBV19; j_call: TRBJ1-6; clone_size: .; d_call: .; cdr3_aa: CASSIGLRNSPLHF; cdr3_nt: TGTGCCAGTAGTATCGGCCTTCGCAATTCACCCCTCCACTTT
v_call: TRBV25-1; j_call: TRBJ2-1; clone_size: .; d_call: TRBD2; cdr3_aa: CASSEGGREEDNEQFF; cdr3_nt: TGTGCCAGCAGTGAGGGAGGGCGGGAGGAGGACAATGAGCAGTTCTTC
v_call: TRBV28; j_call: TRBJ1-1; clone_size: .; d_call: .; cdr3_aa: CASRPSHGENTEAFF; cdr3_nt: TGTGCCAGCAGACCCAGTCATGGGGAGAACACTGAAGCTTTCTTT
v_call: TRBV6-1; j_call: TRBJ2-1; clone_size: .; d_call: TRBD2; cdr3_aa: CASSEPPFGLAGVGDEQFF; cdr3_nt: TGTGCCAGCAGTGAACCACCTTTCGGACTAGCGGGAGTAGGGGATGAGCAGTTCTTC
v_call: TRBV2; j_call: TRBJ1-5; clone_size: .; d_call: TRBD1; cdr3_aa: CASSGQGPSNQPQHF; cdr3_nt: TGTGCCAGCAGTGGACAGGGCCCCAGCAATCAGCCCCAGCATTTT
v_call: TRBV5-1; j_call: TRBJ2-3; clone_size: .; d_call: .; cdr3_aa: CASSFGRNTDTQYF; cdr3_nt: TGCGCCAGCAGCTTCGGTCGAAACACAGATACGCAGTATTTT
v_call: TRBV29-1; j_call: TRBJ2-2; clone_size: .; d_call: TRBD1; cdr3_aa: CSALSQGAYTGELFF; cdr3_nt: TGCAGCGCCTTATCACAGGGGGCATATACCGGGGAGCTGTTTTTT
v_call: TRBV4-2; j_call: TRBJ2-3; clone_size: .; d_call: TRBD1; cdr3_aa: CASSQDPGTASTDTQYF; cdr3_nt: TGTGCCAGCAGCCAAGATCCGGGGACAGCTAGCACAGATACGCAGTATTTT
v_call: TRBV9; j_call: TRBJ2-1; clone_size: .; d_call: .; cdr3_aa: CASSVAENEQFF; cdr3_nt: TGTGCCAGCAGCGTAGCGGAGAATGAGCAGTTCTTC
v_call: TRBV29-1; j_call: TRBJ2-7; clone_size: .; d_call: .; cdr3_aa: CSVGRRFSYEQYF; cdr3_nt: TGCAGCGTTGGGCGCAGGTTTTCCTACGAGCAGTACTTC
v_call: TRBV19; j_call: TRBJ1-1; clone_size: .; d_call: .; cdr3_aa: CASSELNTEAFF; cdr3_nt: TGTGCCAGTAGCGAGCTGAACACTGAAGCTTTCTTT
v_call: TRBV6-6; j_call: TRBJ2-7; clone_size: .; d_call: .; cdr3_aa: CASSWAGASDEQYF; cdr3_nt: TGTGCCAGCAGTTGGGCAGGGGCCTCCGACGAGCAGTACTTC
v_call: TRBV28; j_call: TRBJ1-5; clone_size: .; d_call: TRBD1; cdr3_aa: CASSSTGAQQPQHF; cdr3_nt: TGTGCCAGCAGTTCTACAGGGGCTCAGCAGCCCCAGCATTTT
v_call: TRBV7-7; j_call: TRBJ2-3; clone_size: .; d_call: .; cdr3_aa: CASSFPPDTDTQYF; cdr3_nt: TGTGCCAGCAGCTTCCCCCCCGACACAGATACGCAGTATTTT